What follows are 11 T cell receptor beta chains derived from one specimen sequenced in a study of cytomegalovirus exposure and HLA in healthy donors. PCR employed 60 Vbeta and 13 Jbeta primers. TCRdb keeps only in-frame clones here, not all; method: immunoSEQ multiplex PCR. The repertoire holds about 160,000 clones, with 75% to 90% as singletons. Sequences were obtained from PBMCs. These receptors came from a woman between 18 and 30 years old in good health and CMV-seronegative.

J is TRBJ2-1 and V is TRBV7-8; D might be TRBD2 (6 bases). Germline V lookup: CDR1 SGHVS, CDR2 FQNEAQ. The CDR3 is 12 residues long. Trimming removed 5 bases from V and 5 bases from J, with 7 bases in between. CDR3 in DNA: TGTGCCAGCAGCGGAGGGGACAATGAGCAGTTCTTC. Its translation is CASSGGDNEQFF.

CDR3 region: CASSLQSGTPTTNYGYTF. In DNA form, the CDR3 reads TGTGCCAGCAGCTTACAGTCCGGGACACCTACAACTAACTATGGCTACACCTTC. The J gene is TRBJ1-2, the V gene TRBV7-9, with D maybe TRBD1 (6 bases). Trimming cost V 2 bases and J 0 bases, with 19 bases left between them. CDR1 is SEHNR, CDR2 FQNEAQ, per germline (reference sequence). This CDR3 region has 18 residues.

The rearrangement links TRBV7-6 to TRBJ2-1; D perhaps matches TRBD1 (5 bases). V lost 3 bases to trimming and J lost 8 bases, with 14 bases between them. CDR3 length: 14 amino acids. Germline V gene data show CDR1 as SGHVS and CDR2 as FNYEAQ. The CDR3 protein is CASSFRGLSDEQFF. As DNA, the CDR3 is TGTGCCAGCAGCTTTAGGGGCCTAAGCGATGAGCAGTTCTTC. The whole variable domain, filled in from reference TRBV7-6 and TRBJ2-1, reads GAGVSQSPRYKVTKRGQDVALRCDPISGHVSLYWYRQALGQGPEFLTYFNYEAQQDKSGLPNDRFSAERPEGSISTLTIQRTEQRDSAMYRCASSFRGLSDEQFFGPGTRLTVL.

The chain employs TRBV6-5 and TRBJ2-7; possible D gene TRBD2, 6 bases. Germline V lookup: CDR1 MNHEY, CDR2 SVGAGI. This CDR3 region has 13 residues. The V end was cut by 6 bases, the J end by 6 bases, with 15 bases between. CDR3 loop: CASSRDFVSEQYF. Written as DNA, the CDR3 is TGTGCCAGCAGCCGGGACTTCGTTAGCGAGCAGTACTTC.

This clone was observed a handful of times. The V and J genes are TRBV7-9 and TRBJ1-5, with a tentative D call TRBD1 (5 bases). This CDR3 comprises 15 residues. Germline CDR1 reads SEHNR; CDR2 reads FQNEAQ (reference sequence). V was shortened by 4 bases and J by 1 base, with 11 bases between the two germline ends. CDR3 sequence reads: CASSSLDISNQPQHF. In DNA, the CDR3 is TGTGCCAGCAGCTCGTTGGACATAAGCAATCAGCCCCAGCATTTT.

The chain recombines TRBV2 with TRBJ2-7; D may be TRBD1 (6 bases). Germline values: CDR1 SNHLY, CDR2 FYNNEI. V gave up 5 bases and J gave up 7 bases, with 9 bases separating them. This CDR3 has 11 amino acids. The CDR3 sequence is CASSPTGEQYF. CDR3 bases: TGTGCCAGCAGTCCTACAGGGGAGCAGTACTTC.

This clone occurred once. The CDR3 nucleotides read TGTGCCTGGGACAGGGCGAACACTGAAGCTTTCTTT. Protein sequence: CAWDRANTEAFF. V gene TRBV30 combines with J gene TRBJ1-1, with TRBD1 identical over 7 bases. V lost 5 bases and J lost 1; bases outside the gene matches: 1. The germline gives CDR1 GTSNPN, CDR2 SVGIG (reference sequence). The CDR3 is 12 amino acids.

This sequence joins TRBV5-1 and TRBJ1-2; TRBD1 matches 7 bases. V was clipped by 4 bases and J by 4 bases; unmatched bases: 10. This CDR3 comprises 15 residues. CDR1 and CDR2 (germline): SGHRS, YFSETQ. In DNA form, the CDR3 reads TGCGCCAGCAGCCCCACAGGGGCGGGTAGCTATGGCTACACCTTC. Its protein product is CASSPTGAGSYGYTF.

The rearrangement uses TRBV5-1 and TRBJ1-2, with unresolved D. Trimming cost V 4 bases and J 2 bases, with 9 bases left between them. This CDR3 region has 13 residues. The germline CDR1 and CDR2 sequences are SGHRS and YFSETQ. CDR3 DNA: TGCGCCAGCAGCCCCTCGGGGAACTATGGCTACACCTTC. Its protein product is CASSPSGNYGYTF.

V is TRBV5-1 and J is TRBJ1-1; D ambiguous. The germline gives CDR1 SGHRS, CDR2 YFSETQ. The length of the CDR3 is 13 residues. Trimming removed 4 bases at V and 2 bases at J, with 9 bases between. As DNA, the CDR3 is TGCGCCAGCAGCCCCCTGTATAACACTGAAGCTTTCTTT. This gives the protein CASSPLYNTEAFF.

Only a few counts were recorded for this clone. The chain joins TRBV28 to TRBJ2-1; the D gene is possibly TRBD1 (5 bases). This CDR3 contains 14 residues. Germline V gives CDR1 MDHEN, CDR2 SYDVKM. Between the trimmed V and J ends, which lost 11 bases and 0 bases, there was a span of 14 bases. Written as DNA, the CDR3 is TGTGCCGCCAACCAGGGTACCTCCTACAATGAGCAGTTCTTC. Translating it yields CAANQGTSYNEQFF.